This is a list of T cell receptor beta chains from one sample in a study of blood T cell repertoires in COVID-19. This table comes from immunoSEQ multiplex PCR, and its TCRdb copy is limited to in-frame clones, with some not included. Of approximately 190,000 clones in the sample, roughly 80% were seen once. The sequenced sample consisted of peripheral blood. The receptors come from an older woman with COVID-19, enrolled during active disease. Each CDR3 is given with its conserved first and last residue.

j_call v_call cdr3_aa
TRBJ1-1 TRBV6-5 CASSSGNTEAFF
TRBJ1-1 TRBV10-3 CAISESWDTENTEAFF
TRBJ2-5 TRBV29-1 CSAKDRGETQYF
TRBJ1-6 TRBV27 CASRSRDRGSDSPLHF
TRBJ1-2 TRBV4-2 CASSQDRGIPYGYTF
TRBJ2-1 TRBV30 CAWSGRQGVNYEQFF
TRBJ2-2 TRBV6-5 CASFSGDANTGELFF
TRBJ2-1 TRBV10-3 CAISVQTSGRFGNEQFF
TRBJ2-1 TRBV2 CASSGTSGGRISYNEQFF
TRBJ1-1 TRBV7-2 CASSLQQGIAEAFF
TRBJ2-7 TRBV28 CATQLAGKGYEQYF
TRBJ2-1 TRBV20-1 CSASWSRGALSSYNEQFF
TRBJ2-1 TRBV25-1 CASNTPGLAGTNEQFF
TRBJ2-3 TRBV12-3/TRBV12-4 CASSLGGDTQYF
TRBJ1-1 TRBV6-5 CASRLGGAWF
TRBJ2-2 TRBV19 CASVGTGLTGELFF
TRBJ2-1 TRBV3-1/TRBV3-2 CASSLSSGYNEQFF
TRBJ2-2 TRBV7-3 CASSLGRNTGELFF
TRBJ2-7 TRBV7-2 CASSRGQYSYEQYF
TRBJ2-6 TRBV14 CASSLRTGVGANVLTF
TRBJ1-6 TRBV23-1 CASSCWPRSPLHF
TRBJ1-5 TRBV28 CASSPDRAQPQHF
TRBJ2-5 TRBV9 CASSVGAGLGWQTQYF
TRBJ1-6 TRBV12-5 CASGSRTGGSPPLHF
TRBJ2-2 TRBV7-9 CASSPGTSGTTGELFF
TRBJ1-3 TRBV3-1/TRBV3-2 CASSQQDSGNTIYF
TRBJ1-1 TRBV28 CASSLTPSGAFF
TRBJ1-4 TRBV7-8 CASSLAYNEKLFF
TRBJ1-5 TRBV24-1 CATSDPGSADQPQHF
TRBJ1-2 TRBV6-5 CASSYYQGQVDGYTF
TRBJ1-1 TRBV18 CASLATRGLWGEAFF
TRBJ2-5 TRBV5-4 CASSRGLAGAQETQYF
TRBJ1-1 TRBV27 CASRTGMNTEAFF
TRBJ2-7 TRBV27 CASSTSGSWYEQYF
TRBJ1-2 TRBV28 CASSSGQGGGYTF
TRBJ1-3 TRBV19 CASSRTGNTIYF
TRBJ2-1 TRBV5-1 CASSLVAPSGVGIHNEQFF
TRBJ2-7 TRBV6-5 CASGRMTGSGYEQYF
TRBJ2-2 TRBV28 CASSPLGSGMTGELFF
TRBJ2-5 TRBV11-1 CASSWGGAQETQYF
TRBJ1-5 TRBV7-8 CASSPLPLEQPQHF
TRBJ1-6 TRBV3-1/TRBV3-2 CASSLVPGRNSPLHF
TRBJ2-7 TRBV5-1 CASSLGASGLYEQYF
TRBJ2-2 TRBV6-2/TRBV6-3 CASSYSSGRFVDTGELFF
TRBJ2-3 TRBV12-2 CASRFRGSTDTQYF